The TCR beta chain under discussion was sequenced for a study of T cells in Graves' hyperthyroidism and ophthalmopathy. Study-wide findings and caveats: Most thyroid clonotypes expanded above 0.001 appeared in blood too.

V was cut by 3 bases and J by 1 base, with 9 bases left in between. CDR1 and CDR2 (germline): SQVTM, ANQGSEA. This CDR3 comprises 13 residues. Not enrolled were patients with uncontrolled infection, other autoimmune disease, pregnancy or lactation. The diagnostic basis comprised clinical symptoms, serum thyroxine and TRAb, thyroid ultrasound and orbital computed tomography. This clonotype was seen once. The antigen is unknown. TCR beta CDR3 regions were amplified from RNA transcripts. With the HTBI primer set, the TCR CDR3 went through a first round of RT-PCR. Each CDR3 protein is one row after TCRdb ran MiXCR on the multiplex PCR reads. Among more than 550,000 distinct CDR3 sequences listed, 45% were seen once.

Material for sequencing was peripheral blood or thyroid tissue (not recorded which). This sequence joins TRBV29-1 and TRBJ2-5; D possibly corresponds to TRBD1 (6 bases). The TCR was taken from an adult man with Graves' disease, either hyperthyroidism or ophthalmopathy (not recorded which). Here the CDR3 DNA reads TGCAGCGTTGAGGCAGGGGTCCAAGAGACCCAGTACTTC. Its translation: CSVEAGVQETQYF.